What follows is one T cell receptor beta chain and its context. What antigen it recognizes has not been identified. Base qualities are not provided; no much larger clone lies one nucleotide away. This entry belongs to a study of shared clonotypes between healthy human individuals (dated by TCRdb to the early 2020s). About the full investigation: A couple of women and a few men aged 18 to 49 years were included in the cohort. For each donor, CD4 naive and CD4 memory were each given three plates, CD8 naive was given two plates, and CD8 memory was given one plate. To estimate repertoire size and how much clonotype sharing occurs between individuals, the study deeply sequenced the blood TCR repertoires of about five healthy adults. Libraries were prepared and TCR repertoires were sequenced by different laboratories using diverse techniques, in order to increase sequencing depth and limit assay-specific biases. Each donor's leukapheresis produced roughly between roughly 0.85 and 9.5 billion PBMCs. Study-wide conclusions, independent of this receptor: Because the study included a small number of donors, the genetic and exposure-history diversity represented was limited. Roughly 5.2% of naive CD4, 3.5% of naive CD8, roughly 2.4% of memory CD4, and 0.4% of memory CD8 clonotypes were shared across several donors. Only blood was sampled, and tissue TCR repertoires likely differ from those in blood. Based on pairwise subsampling, the degree of clonotype sharing among donors was expected to be affected by sequencing depth. Compared with non-shared clonotypes, clonotypes shared by all four sorted-subset donors had higher generation probabilities. Estimated clonotype richness was generally larger for naive than for memory subsets. Incomplete sequencing was indicated by rarefaction of sorted-subset datasets, despite the large sequencing depth.

TCR CDR3 regions were amplified from genomic DNA by multiplex PCR using the deep immunoSEQ assay. For each cell subset, the extracted genomic DNA was distributed evenly across all wells of several immunoSEQ 96-well plates, and each plate served as one replicate. For sorted subsets, approximately 0.2 ug of genomic DNA, equivalent to 30,000 or so T cell genomes, went into each replicate PCR. Purified libraries were measured with a Qubit 3.0 fluorometer, size-checked on a Bioanalyzer 2100, and measured again with the KAPA Library Quantification kit. Every immunoSEQ 96-well plate was sequenced on a dedicated single-read 150-cycle Illumina NextSeq 550 flow cell. The authors' analysis ran thus. Because the immunoSEQ output held only junctional sequences and lacked quality scores, the filtering could not match the filtering applied to full-length reads. Sequences were annotated with PyIR, a Python wrapper for IgBLAST v1.9, and V/J genes and CDR3 were assigned using IMGT germline references. Reads with weak V/J assignments (E-value above 1e-6), missing CDR3, stop codons, out-of-frame junctions, or ambiguous translated residues were removed. V3J clonotypes were defined by identical inferred V gene, J gene, and CDR3 amino acid sequence. Percentage overlap between repertoires was computed as shared unique clonotypes divided by the size of the smaller repertoire. Repertoire richness was assessed with RTK rarefaction, the Chao1 estimator, and Recon v2.1 estimates of unobserved clonotypes. OLGA was used to compute generation probabilities for all TCRbeta clonotypes that the gDNA method yielded from a few donors. The source is immuneACCESS, and TCRdb retained only in-frame sequences with V and J called. Part of the clones is not carried over; for the studies checked, unresolved V genes explain less than half of this, and the remainder is unexplained. V and J calls and clone size follow that table, whereas D and trimming were derived from the DNA. The sample data list around 2,000,000 clones, and 85% to 95% of these were observed just once. Approximately 0.13% of the sample is in the top ten clones.

Healthy HIV-negative adults with no recently reported acute infections or vaccinations were included as donors. Every donor was a Caucasian adult living in Nashville, Tennessee, USA. Magnetic negative selection was used to enrich CD4+ T cells, after which naive cells were positively selected on CD45RA and the negative fraction became the memory subset. Blood was collected by leukapheresis, and PBMCs were isolated by Ficoll-Histopaque density gradient centrifugation and then cryopreserved in liquid nitrogen vapor phase. Analytical flow cytometry was used to check the purity and quantity of each magnetically sorted T cell population. Genomic DNA was isolated from each sorted fraction and quantified by UV absorbance on a Nanodrop 2000c. In the germline V gene, CDR1 corresponds to SQVTM and CDR2 to ANQGSEA. After removal of 1 base from V and 4 bases from J, the junction retains 7 bases not matched to a gene. The CDR3 has 15 amino acids, counting the end cysteine and phenylalanine. Just CDR3 DNA is preserved here, 45 bases in frame from base 1.

Sequencing was performed on naive CD4+ T cells sorted from blood. What the cell subset or site label conveys for this sample: CD45RA+ positively selected. The chain employs TRBV29-1 and TRBJ1-1, and 9 bases in between align with TRBD1. This TCR was sampled from a man aged 18 to 35 in good health. The nucleotide sequence is given as TGCAGCGTTGAAGTTTTAACGGACAGGGGCACTGAAGCTTTCTTT. This gives the protein CSVEVLTDRGTEAFF.